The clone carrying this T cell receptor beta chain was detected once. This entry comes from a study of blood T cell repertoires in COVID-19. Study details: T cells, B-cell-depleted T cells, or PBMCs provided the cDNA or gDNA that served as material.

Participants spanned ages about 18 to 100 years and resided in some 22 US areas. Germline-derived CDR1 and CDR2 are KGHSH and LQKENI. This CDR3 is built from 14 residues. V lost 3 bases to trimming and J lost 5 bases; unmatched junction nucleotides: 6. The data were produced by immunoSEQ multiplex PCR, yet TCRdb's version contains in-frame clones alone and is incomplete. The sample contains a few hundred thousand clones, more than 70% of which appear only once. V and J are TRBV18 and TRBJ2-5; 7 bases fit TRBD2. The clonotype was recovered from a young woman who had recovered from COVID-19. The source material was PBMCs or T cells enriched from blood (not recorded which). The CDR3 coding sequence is TGTGCCAGCTCACCTGACGGGGGGTATGAGACCCAGTACTTC. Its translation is CASSPDGGYETQYF.